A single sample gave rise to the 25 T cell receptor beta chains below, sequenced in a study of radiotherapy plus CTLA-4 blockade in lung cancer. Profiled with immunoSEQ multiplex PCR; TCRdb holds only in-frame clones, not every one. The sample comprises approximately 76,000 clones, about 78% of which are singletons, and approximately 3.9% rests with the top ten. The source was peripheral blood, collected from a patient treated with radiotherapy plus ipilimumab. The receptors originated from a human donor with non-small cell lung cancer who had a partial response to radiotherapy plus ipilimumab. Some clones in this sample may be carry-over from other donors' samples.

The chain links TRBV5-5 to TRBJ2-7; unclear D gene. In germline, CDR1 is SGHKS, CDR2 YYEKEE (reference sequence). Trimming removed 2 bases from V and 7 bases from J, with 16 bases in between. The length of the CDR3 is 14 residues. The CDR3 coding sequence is TGTGCCAGCAGCTTTGTACTCCGTACGTGGGAGCAGTACTTC. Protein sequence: CASSFVLRTWEQYF.

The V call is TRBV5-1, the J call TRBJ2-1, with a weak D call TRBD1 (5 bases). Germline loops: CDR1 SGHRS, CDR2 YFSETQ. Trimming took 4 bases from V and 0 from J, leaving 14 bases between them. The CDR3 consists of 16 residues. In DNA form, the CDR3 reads TGCGCCAGCAGCGCTACCACAGGTAGCTCCTACAATGAGCAGTTCTTC. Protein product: CASSATTGSSYNEQFF.

The CDR3 reads CASSVTTTGANNEQFF. Here the CDR3 DNA reads TGCGCCAGCAGCGTAACAACGACAGGGGCCAACAATGAGCAGTTCTTC. V is TRBV5-1 and J is TRBJ2-1; 8 bases map to TRBD1. In germline, CDR1 is SGHRS, CDR2 YFSETQ. The CDR3 loop spans 16 amino acids. V was pared by 4 bases and J by 5 bases, with 11 bases of the junction left unmatched.

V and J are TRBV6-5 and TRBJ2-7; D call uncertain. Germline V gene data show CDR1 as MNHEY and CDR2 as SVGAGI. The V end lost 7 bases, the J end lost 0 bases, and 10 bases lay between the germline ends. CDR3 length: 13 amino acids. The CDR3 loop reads CASNKENSYEQYF. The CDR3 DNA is TGTGCCAGCAATAAGGAGAACTCCTACGAGCAGTACTTC.

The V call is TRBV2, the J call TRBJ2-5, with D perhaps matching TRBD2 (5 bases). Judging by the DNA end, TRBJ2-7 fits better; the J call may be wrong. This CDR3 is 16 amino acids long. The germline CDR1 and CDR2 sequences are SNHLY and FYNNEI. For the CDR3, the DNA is TGTGCCAGCAGCCCCTCGCGGACTTTTTCTCTCTACGAGCAGTACTTC. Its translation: CASSPSRTFSLYEQYF.

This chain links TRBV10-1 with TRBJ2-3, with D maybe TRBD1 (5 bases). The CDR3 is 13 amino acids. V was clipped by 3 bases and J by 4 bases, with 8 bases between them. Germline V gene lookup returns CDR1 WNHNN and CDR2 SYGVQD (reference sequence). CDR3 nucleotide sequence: TGCGCCAGCAGTGAAGGGGCCTCAGATACGCAGTATTTT. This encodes CASSEGASDTQYF.

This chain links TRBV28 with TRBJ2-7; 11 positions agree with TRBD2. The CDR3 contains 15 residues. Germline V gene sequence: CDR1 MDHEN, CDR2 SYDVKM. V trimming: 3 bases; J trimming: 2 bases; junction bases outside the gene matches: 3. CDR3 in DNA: TGTGCCAGCAGTTTCCCGACTAGCGGGACCTACGAGCAGTACTTC. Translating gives CASSFPTSGTYEQYF.

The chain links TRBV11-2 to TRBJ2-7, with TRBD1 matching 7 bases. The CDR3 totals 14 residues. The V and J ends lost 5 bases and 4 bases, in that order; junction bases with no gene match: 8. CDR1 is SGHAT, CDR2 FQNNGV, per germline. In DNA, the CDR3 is TGTGCCAGCAGCCGGGACAGCCCGGGGTACGAGCAGTACTTC. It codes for CASSRDSPGYEQYF. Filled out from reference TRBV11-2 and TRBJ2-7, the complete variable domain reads EAGVAQSPRYKIIEKRQSVAFWCNPISGHATLYWYQQILGQGPKLLIQFQNNGVVDDSQLPKDRFSAERLKGVDSTLKIQPAKLEDSAVYLCASSRDSPGYEQYFGPGTRLTVT.

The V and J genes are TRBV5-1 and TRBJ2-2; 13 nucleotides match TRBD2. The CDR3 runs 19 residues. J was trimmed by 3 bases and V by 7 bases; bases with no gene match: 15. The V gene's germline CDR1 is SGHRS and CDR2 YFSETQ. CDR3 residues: CASGPGLAGQTAHTGELFF. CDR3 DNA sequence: TGCGCCAGCGGACCGGGACTAGCGGGGCAAACGGCCCACACCGGGGAGCTGTTTTTT.

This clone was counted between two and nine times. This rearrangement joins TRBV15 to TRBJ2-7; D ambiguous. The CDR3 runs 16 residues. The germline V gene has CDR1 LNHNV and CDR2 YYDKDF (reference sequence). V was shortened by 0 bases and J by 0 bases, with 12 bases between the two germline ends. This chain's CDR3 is CATSRDKAVSSYEQYF. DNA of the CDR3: TGTGCCACCAGCAGAGATAAGGCGGTCAGCTCCTACGAGCAGTACTTC. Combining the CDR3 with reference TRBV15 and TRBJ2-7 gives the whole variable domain DAMVIQNPRYQVTQFGKPVTLSCSQTLNHNVMYWYQQKSSQAPKLLFHYYDKDFNNEADTPDNFQSRRPNTSFCFLDIRSPGLGDTAMYLCATSRDKAVSSYEQYFGPGTRLTVT.

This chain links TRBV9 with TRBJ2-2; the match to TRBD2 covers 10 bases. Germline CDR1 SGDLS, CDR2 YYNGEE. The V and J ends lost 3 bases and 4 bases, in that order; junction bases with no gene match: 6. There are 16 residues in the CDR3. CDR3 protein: CASSGPLAGVTGELFF. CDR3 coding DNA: TGTGCCAGCAGCGGACCTCTAGCGGGGGTCACCGGGGAGCTGTTTTTT. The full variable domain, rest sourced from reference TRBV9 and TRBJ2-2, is DSGVTQTPKHLITATGQRVTLRCSPRSGDLSVYWYQQSLDQGLQFLIQYYNGEERAKGNILERFSAQQFPDLHSELNLSSLELGDSALYFCASSGPLAGVTGELFFGEGSRLTVL.

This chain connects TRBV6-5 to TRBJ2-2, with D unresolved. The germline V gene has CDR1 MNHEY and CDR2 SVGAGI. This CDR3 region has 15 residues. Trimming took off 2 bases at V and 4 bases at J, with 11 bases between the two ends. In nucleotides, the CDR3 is TGTGCCAGCAGTTACGGTGCTAGAACCACCGGGGAGCTGTTTTTT. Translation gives CASSYGARTTGELFF.

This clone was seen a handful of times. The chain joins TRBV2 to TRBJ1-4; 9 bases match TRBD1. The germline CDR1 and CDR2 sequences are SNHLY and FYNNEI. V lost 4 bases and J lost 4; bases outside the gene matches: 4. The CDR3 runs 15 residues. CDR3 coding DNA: TGTGCCAGCAGTGTTAGGACAGGGGATAATGAAAAACTGTTTTTT. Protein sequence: CASSVRTGDNEKLFF.

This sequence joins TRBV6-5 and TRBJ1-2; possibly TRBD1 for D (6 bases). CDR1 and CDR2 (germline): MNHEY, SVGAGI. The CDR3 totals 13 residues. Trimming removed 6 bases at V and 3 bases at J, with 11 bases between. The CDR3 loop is CASRAPGDYGYTF. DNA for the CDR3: TGTGCCAGCAGGGCCCCAGGGGACTATGGCTACACCTTC.

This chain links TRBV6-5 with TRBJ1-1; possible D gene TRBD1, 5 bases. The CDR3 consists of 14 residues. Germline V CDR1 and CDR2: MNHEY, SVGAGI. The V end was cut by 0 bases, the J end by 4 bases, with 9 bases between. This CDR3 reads CASSYSMQGTEAFF. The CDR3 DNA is TGTGCCAGCAGTTACTCGATGCAGGGCACTGAAGCTTTCTTT.

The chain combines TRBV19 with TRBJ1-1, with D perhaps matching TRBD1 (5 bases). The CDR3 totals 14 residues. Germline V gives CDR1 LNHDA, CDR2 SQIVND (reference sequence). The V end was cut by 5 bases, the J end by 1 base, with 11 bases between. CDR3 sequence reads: CASSPQGGNTEAFF. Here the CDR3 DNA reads TGTGCCAGTAGTCCGCAGGGAGGGAACACTGAAGCTTTCTTT. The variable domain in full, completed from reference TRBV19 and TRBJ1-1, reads DGGITQSPKYLFRKEGQNVTLSCEQNLNHDAMYWYRQDPGQGLRLIYYSQIVNDFQKGDIAEGYSVSREKKESFPLTVTSAQKNPTAFYLCASSPQGGNTEAFFGQGTRLTVV.

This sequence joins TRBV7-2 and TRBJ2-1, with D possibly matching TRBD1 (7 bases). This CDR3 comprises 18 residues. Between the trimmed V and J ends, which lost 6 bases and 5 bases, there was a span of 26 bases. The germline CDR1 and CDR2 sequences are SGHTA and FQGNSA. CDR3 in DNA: TGTGCCAGCAGACAAAGGCTCCAGGGGGGCCCCAGCCACAATGAGCAGTTCTTC. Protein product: CASRQRLQGGPSHNEQFF.

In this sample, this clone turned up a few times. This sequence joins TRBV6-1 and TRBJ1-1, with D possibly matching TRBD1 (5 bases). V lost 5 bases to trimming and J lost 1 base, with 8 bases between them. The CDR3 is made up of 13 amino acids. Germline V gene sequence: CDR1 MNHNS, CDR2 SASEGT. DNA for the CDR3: TGTGCCAGCAGTCAGCAGGGGAACACTGAAGCTTTCTTT. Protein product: CASSQQGNTEAFF.

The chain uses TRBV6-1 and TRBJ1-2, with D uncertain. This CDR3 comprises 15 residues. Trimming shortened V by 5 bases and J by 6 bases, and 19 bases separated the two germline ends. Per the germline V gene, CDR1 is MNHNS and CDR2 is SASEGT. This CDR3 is CASSTYSTTADGYTF. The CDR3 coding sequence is TGTGCCAGCAGTACATACTCTACTACAGCGGATGGCTACACCTTC.

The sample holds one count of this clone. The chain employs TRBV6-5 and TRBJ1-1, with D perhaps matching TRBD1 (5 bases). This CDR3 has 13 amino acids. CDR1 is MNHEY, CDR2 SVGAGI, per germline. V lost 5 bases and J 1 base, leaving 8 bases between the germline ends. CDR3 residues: CASSQQGNTEAFF. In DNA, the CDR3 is TGTGCCAGCAGTCAGCAGGGGAACACTGAAGCTTTCTTT.

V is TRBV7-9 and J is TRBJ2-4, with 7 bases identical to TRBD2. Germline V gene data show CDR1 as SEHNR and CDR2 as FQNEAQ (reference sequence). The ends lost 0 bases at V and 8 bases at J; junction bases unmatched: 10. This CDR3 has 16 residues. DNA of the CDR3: TGTGCCAGCAGCTTAGCCTCCGGGACTACGCATGACATTCAGTACTTC. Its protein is CASSLASGTTHDIQYF.

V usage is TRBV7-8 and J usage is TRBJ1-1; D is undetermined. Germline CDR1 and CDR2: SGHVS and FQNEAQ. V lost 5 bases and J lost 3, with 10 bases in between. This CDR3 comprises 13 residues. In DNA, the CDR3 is TGTGCCAGCAGCAACAGTCGAGACACTGAAGCTTTCTTT. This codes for CASSNSRDTEAFF. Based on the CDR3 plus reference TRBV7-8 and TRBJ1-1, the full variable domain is GAGVSQSPRYKVAKRGQDVALRCDPISGHVSLFWYQQALGQGPEFLTYFQNEAQLDKSGLPSDRFFAERPEGSVSTLKIQRTQQEDSAVYLCASSNSRDTEAFFGQGTRLTVV.

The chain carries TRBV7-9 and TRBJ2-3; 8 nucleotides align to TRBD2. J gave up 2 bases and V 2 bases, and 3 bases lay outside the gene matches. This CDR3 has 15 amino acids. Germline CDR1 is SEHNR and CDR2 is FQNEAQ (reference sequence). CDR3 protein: CASSLRLANTDTQYF. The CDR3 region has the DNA TGTGCCAGCAGCTTAAGACTAGCGAACACAGATACGCAGTATTTT.

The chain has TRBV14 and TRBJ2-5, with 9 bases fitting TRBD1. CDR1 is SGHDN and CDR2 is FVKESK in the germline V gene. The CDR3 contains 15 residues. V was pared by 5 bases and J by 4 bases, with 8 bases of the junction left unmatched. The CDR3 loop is CASSLGTGIGETQYF. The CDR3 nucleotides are TGTGCCAGCAGCTTAGGGACAGGGATAGGAGAGACCCAGTACTTC.

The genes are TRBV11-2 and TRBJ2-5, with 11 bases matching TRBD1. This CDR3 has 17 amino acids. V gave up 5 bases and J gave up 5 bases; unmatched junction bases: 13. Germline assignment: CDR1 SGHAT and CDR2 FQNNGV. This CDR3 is CASSKGTGGVIGETQYF. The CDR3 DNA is TGTGCCAGCAGCAAGGGGACAGGGGGAGTAATAGGGGAGACCCAGTACTTC.